This TCR beta chain derives from a study of T cells in localized non-small cell lung cancer. Study-level findings and limits: Longer overall survival associated with higher blood T cell density; shorter survival with higher adjacent-lung clonality. There were a median roughly 61 of the top 100 tumor clones appearing in adjacent lung.

A remark on this clone: Its antigen is unknown.

Clones were read by immunoSEQ multiplex PCR, and TCRdb kept only the in-frame ones, dropping some. The repertoire holds roughly 34,000 clones, with approximately 72% as singletons. V was cut by 4 bases and J by 2 bases, with 3 bases left in between. CDR1 is SGHAT, CDR2 FQNNGV, per germline. This CDR3 spans 11 amino acids. Sample: peripheral blood, taken before any cancer treatment. This TCR derives from a male donor at least 60 years old with stage II squamous cell lung carcinoma. The chain uses TRBV11-2 and TRBJ2-7, with D uncertain. This CDR3 is CASSSTYEQYF. The CDR3 nucleotides read TGTGCCAGCAGCTCCACCTACGAGCAGTACTTC.